The 18 T cell receptor beta chains below all came from one sample that was sequenced in a study of human T cells and chemical hapten exposure. Indicated time point: patch test 1, 2 weeks after DPC sensitization. The treatment here: therapeutic diphenylcyclopropenone sensitization with weekly scalp DPC. TCRdb re-derived calls from the RACE reads in MiXCR, one entry per CDR3 protein. Among more than 70,000 distinct CDR3 sequences listed, about 12% were seen once. The sample in question was whole blood, obtained in connection with sensitization to the hapten diphenylcyclopropenone (DPC). These receptors originate from a woman between 55 and 75 years old with alopecia areata. Some clones in this sample may be carry-over from other donors' samples.

The chain recombines TRBV9 with TRBJ2-2; D gene uncertain. The germline CDR1 and CDR2 sequences are SGDLS and YYNGEE. This CDR3 contains 14 residues. Trimming stripped 4 bases from V and 1 base from J, with 8 bases between. The CDR3 here is CASSPQRNTGELFF. For the CDR3, the DNA is TGTGCCAGCAGCCCTCAGAGGAACACCGGGGAGCTGTTTTTT.

A remark on this clonotype: A read error may account for a junction end that differs from germline. The chain uses TRBV2 and TRBJ2-7; tentatively, D is TRBD1 (6 bases). Germline loops: CDR1 SNHLY, CDR2 FYNNEI. CDR3 size: 11 residues. CDR3 residues: CASSRLDRQHF. The CDR3 DNA is TGTGCCAGCAGTCGGCTGGACAGACAGCACTTC.

In its sample, this clonotype was seen many times. V usage is TRBV10-3 and J usage is TRBJ1-1; TRBD1 is a possible D gene (5 bases). V lost 0 bases and J lost 4, with 12 bases in between. Per germline, CDR1 ENHRY and CDR2 SYGVKD. This CDR3 is 15 amino acids long. CDR3 protein: CAISESGIRGTEAFF. The CDR3 DNA follows: TGTGCCATCAGTGAGTCAGGGATAAGGGGCACTGAAGCTTTCTTT.

The chain is built from TRBV7-9 and TRBJ2-7; the match to TRBD1 covers 7 bases. The CDR3 consists of 14 residues. Germline lookup yields CDR1 SEHNR and CDR2 FQNEAQ (reference sequence). The ends lost 5 bases at V and 3 bases at J; junction bases unmatched: 7. CDR3 residues: CASSLGQESYEQYF. In nucleotides, the CDR3 is TGTGCCAGCAGCCTCGGACAGGAGAGCTACGAGCAGTACTTC.

This clonotype was observed a few times. The chain is built from TRBV19 and TRBJ2-7, with 8 bases that match TRBD1. This CDR3 is built from 19 residues. Germline V lookup: CDR1 LNHDA, CDR2 SQIVND (reference sequence). J lost 1 base, V lost 0 bases, and 14 bases had no gene match. CDR3 region: CASSIDRYAAGQGSYEQYF. In nucleotides, the CDR3 is TGTGCCAGTAGTATAGATCGATATGCGGCTGGACAGGGATCCTACGAGCAGTACTTC.

The V and J genes are TRBV9 and TRBJ2-1; 11 positions agree with TRBD2. This CDR3 has 15 amino acids. The junction had 2 bases not matched to a gene; V was cut back by 2 bases and J by 4 bases. Germline values: CDR1 SGDLS, CDR2 YYNGEE. Here the CDR3 reads CASSVTSGGYNEQFF. CDR3 bases: TGTGCCAGCAGCGTCACTAGCGGGGGATACAATGAGCAGTTCTTC.

The chain employs TRBV6-5 and TRBJ2-6; weak D call: TRBD1 (6 bases). Trimming removed 5 bases at V and 4 bases at J, with 12 bases between. CDR1 and CDR2 (germline): MNHEY, SVGAGI. The CDR3 loop spans 15 amino acids. This CDR3 is CASSPLGAGANVLTF. In nucleotides, the CDR3 is TGTGCCAGCAGTCCACTGGGGGCCGGGGCCAACGTCCTGACTTTC.

The chain employs TRBV2 and TRBJ2-1, with 11 bases matching TRBD1. CDR3 length: 14 residues. J was trimmed by 9 bases and V by 7 bases; bases with no gene match: 8. Germline-derived CDR1 and CDR2 are SNHLY and FYNNEI. Here the CDR3 DNA reads TGTGCCAGCACGAGGACAGGGGGCATGGGTGAGCAGTTCTTC. Protein sequence: CASTRTGGMGEQFF.

This clonotype was counted many times. This chain links TRBV15 with TRBJ1-4; D not resolved. This CDR3 is 17 amino acids long. Germline-derived CDR1 and CDR2 are LNHNV and YYDKDF (reference sequence). V was shortened by 0 bases and J by 3 bases, with 14 bases between the two germline ends. DNA for the CDR3: TGTGCCACCAGCAGAGATATCGGAGGTTACCCTAATGAAAAACTGTTTTTT. It yields the protein CATSRDIGGYPNEKLFF.

This clonotype was counted at least ten times. The genes are TRBV10-3 and TRBJ2-7; the D is unclear. Germline V gene lookup returns CDR1 ENHRY and CDR2 SYGVKD. Trimming removed 3 bases at V and 0 bases at J, with 12 bases between. The CDR3 runs to 15 residues. The chain's CDR3 is CAISEGQSSSYEQYF. In nucleotides, the CDR3 is TGTGCCATCAGTGAAGGCCAGTCCAGCTCCTACGAGCAGTACTTC.

This clonotype was counted ten times or more. The V and J genes are TRBV7-9 and TRBJ1-3; D unclear. Germline lookup yields CDR1 SEHNR and CDR2 FQNEAQ (reference sequence). The V gene lost 6 bases and the J gene lost 0 bases, with 6 bases spanning the gap. CDR3 length equals 13 residues. CDR3 loop: CASRTSSGNTIYF. The CDR3, as DNA: TGTGCCAGCAGGACGAGCTCTGGAAACACCATATATTTT.

This clonotype was recorded a few times. The V call is TRBV11-2, the J call TRBJ2-7; D ambiguous. CDR1 and CDR2 from the germline V gene are SGHAT and FQNNGV. This CDR3 region has 15 residues. Trimming cost V 1 base and J 1 base, with 11 bases left between them. The CDR3 DNA reads TGTGCCAGCAGCTTAGGAACACTTAGTTCCTACGAGCAGTACTTC. It codes for CASSLGTLSSYEQYF.

This clonotype has more than one count but fewer than ten. The chain couples TRBV7-9 to TRBJ2-1; D might be TRBD2 (5 bases). V lost 4 bases, J lost 6 bases, and 16 bases lay in between. Germline V gene lookup returns CDR1 SEHNR and CDR2 FQNEAQ (reference sequence). This CDR3 comprises 15 residues. The CDR3 DNA reads as TGTGCCAGCAGCTCTCCGGGTGGAGGTTTCAATGAGCAGTTCTTC. Its translation is CASSSPGGGFNEQFF.

This clonotype was observed a few times. The rearrangement links TRBV20-1 to TRBJ2-1, with TRBD1 identical over 8 bases. V lost 5 bases, J lost 3 bases, and 6 bases stayed unmatched. Germline V gives CDR1 DFQATT, CDR2 SNEGSKA (reference sequence). The CDR3 has 14 residues. The CDR3 DNA reads TGCAGTGCTCCAGGACAGGGAGACTACAATGAGCAGTTCTTC. Encoded protein: CSAPGQGDYNEQFF.

The rearrangement links TRBV4-1 to TRBJ1-1; TRBD1 matches at 7 bases. This CDR3 contains 15 residues. The V gene end was trimmed by 1 base and the J gene end by 4 bases; junction bases not matched to a gene: 6. CDR1 is MGHRA and CDR2 is YSYEKL in the germline V gene. CDR3 protein: CASSQAGTVTTEAFF. The DNA of the CDR3 is TGCGCCAGCAGCCAAGCGGGGACAGTGACCACTGAAGCTTTCTTT.

V usage is TRBV6-5 and J usage is TRBJ1-3; no clear D gene. The germline V gene encodes CDR1 MNHEY and CDR2 SVGAGI. The V end lost 6 bases, the J end lost 0 bases, and 15 bases lay between the germline ends. This CDR3 is 16 amino acids long. In nucleotides, the CDR3 is TGTGCCAGCAGGCCGACGACTGGGCACTCTGGAAACACCATATATTTT. This encodes CASRPTTGHSGNTIYF.

This clonotype was counted many times. The rearrangement joins TRBV12-5 to TRBJ1-1, with 9 bases that match TRBD1. Germline V lookup: CDR1 LGHNT, CDR2 FRNRAP. Trimming took 6 bases from V and 4 from J; bases not matched to a gene: 6. This CDR3 has 14 residues. The CDR3 DNA sequence: TGTGCTAGTGGCGAGGGACAGGGTGGCACTGAAGCTTTCTTT. It encodes CASGEGQGGTEAFF.

This clonotype was seen a few times. The rearrangement links TRBV10-3 to TRBJ2-1; perhaps TRBD1 as D (5 bases). This CDR3 comprises 14 residues. Germline CDR1 is ENHRY and CDR2 is SYGVKD. Trimming took off 3 bases at V and 8 bases at J, with 14 bases between the two ends. The DNA for the CDR3 is TGTGCCATCAGTGAAAAGCCCAGGGCGTATGAGCAGTTCTTC. It translates to CAISEKPRAYEQFF.